Below, one T cell receptor (beta chain) is given with its context. Sequence at one end of the junction differs from germline and may be a read error. The donors, aged roughly 6 to 95, were healthy Caucasians from Russia. Isolation recovered at least 6.5 million PBMCs from every sample. The data stem from a study of blood T cells in healthy people across ages. Study-wide background: Researchers report that template switching captured about one barcoded beta molecule per two T cells.

In germline, CDR1 is SGHDN, CDR2 FVKESK. The CDR3 spans 14 residues. Primed by a sample-barcoded 5' primer and a J-beta primer mix, a second PCR proceeded for about 7 to 11 cycles. TCRdb reanalysed the 5' RACE reads using MiXCR and keeps one entry per CDR3 protein. The sample lists 1.5 million or so distinct CDR3 sequences, about 42% occurring once. The sequence derives from a woman between 18 and 30 years old in good health. The sequencing sample was made of blood. V is TRBV14 and J is TRBJ2-1, with D perhaps assigned TRBD1 or TRBD2 (6 bases each). The CDR3 DNA follows: TGTGCCGGCAGCCAAGGGGGGAACTACAATGAGCAGTTCTTC. Protein product: CAGSQGGNYNEQFF.